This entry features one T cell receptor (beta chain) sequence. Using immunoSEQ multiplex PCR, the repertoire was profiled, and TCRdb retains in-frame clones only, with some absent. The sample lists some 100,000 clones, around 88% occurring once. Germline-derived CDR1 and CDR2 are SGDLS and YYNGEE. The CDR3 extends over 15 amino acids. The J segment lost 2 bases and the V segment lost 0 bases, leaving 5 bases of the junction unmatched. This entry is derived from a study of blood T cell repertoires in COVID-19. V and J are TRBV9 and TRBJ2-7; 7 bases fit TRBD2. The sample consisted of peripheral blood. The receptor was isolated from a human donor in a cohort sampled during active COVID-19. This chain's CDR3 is CASSVGASGTYEQYF. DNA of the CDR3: TGTGCCAGCAGCGTAGGGGCTAGCGGAACCTACGAGCAGTACTTC.